This T cell receptor beta chain is from a study of T cells in localized non-small cell lung cancer (dated by TCRdb to 2020 to 2022). Broadly, across the study: Comparing tumors with uninvolved tumor-adjacent lungs, the study looked at the T cell repertoires of 200 to 250 patients with early-stage NSCLC. The cohort was made up of 236 treatment-naive NSCLC patients whose localized lung tumors had been resected. Of the NSCLC patients, around 130 were male and about a hundred were female, and the mean age was approximately 66 years. Findings and caveats that apply to the study as a whole: Uninvolved tumor-adjacent lung showed the highest T cell clonality, higher than tumor, which suggests more focused antigenic responses in the uninvolved tumor-adjacent lung. Higher T cell density in blood was associated with longer overall survival, whereas higher clonality in adjacent lung was associated with shorter survival. Since the design was exploratory, TCR variables were selected using unadjusted p-values with no false-discovery rate correction. Because multi-region tumor sequencing was not performed, intratumor heterogeneity could not be ruled out. Of the top 100 tumor clones, a median of 57 were detected in paired uninvolved adjacent lung; under 30 were also among that lung's top 100.

At diagnosis, peripheral blood, uninvolved tumor-adjacent lung and tumor were collected and were preserved as a mix of fresh-frozen and FFPE material. For TCR repertoire profiling, blood samples were analyzed in the form of peripheral blood mononuclear cells. In this sample, this clone turned up a few times. The antigen it recognizes is unknown. Base qualities were left out, and no much larger clone turns up one base away. V sheds 0 bases and J sheds 4 bases, leaving 13 bases between their ends. CDR1 and CDR2 are read off the germline V gene as MGHRA and YSYEKL. The CDR3 sequence holds 16 residues, the cysteine and phenylalanine included. Only the CDR3 DNA is retained, 48 bases long and in frame from the first base. The immunoSEQ Assay was used to sequence TCR beta CDR3 regions from DNA. The original pipeline was this. To compute T cell density, TCR beta template counts were normalized to usable DNA, which was estimated by amplifying housekeeping genes. Richness was estimated using the preseqR package, with extrapolation to 400,000 templates for PBMC samples and to 120,000 templates for tissue samples. Clonality was calculated as one minus Pielou's evenness. To identify tissue-enriched TCRs, differential abundance testing was run on productive amino-acid clonotypes with a minimum total count of 5 and an alpha of 0.1. The Jaccard Index and the Morisita Overlap Index were used to quantify repertoire overlap between compartments. TCR beta CDR3s were clustered by GLIPH together with public tetramer-defined viral CDR3s, and at least three viral sequences plus V-gene enrichment were required for viral motifs. TCRdb retrieved this table from immuneACCESS and kept in-frame rearrangements only. Not all clones are present; in checked studies, unresolved V genes account for under half, and no reason is known for the remainder. V, J and clone size are taken as reported in that table, and D and trimming were inferred from the DNA itself. This sample is represented by almost 40,000 clones; roughly 77% of them were singletons. The top ten clones comprise about a third of the sample.

The receptor comes from a woman between 35 and 70 years old with stage II squamous cell lung carcinoma. The sequence is built from TRBV4-1 and TRBJ1-3, and possibly TRBD1, on 6 matching bases. The sample in question was PBMCs, obtained before any cancer treatment. DNA sequence: TGCGCCAGCAGCCAAGATGTGGGGGGCCAAGGAAACACCATATATTTT. Its translation reads: CASSQDVGGQGNTIYF.